The entry below gives a single TCR beta chain sequence along with its context. Antigen specificity is unknown. Sequenced by immunoSEQ multiplex PCR; TCRdb stores in-frame clones only, minus some. Of around 99,000 clones in the sample, around 92% were seen once. This specimen comes from a study of T cell responses to AZD1222 COVID-19 vaccine. Study findings and constraints: With two AZD1222 doses given, Spike-specific TCR breadth and depth both rose. Across spike, vaccine-associated CD4 TCRs were found, dominant at 160-218 and 743-854. Of the AZD1222 recipients, only six or seven were seropositive at baseline. Clonal diversity may have been underestimated in mostly white British donors.

The CDR3 runs to 15 residues. V lost 0 bases, J lost 0 bases, and 12 bases lay in between. From germline, CDR1 is GTSNPN and CDR2 SVGIG (reference sequence). This TCR was recovered from an adult who received the AZD1222 COVID-19 vaccine. The chain links TRBV30 to TRBJ2-7; possible D gene TRBD1, 6 bases. The sample consisted of peripheral blood, taken 28 days after the second AZD1222 dose. The CDR3 sequence is CAWSVQGIGSYEQYF. The CDR3 bases are TGTGCCTGGAGTGTACAGGGCATTGGCTCCTACGAGCAGTACTTC.